Presented here are 8 T cell receptor beta chains from one specimen sequenced in a study of early T cells in non-severe SARS-CoV-2 infection. TCRdb re-called the 5' RACE reads through MiXCR, storing one row per CDR3 protein. The profile shows under 45,000 distinct CDR3 sequences, 9.5% to 13% of them singletons. The sample was whole blood. These receptors were taken from an adult who was a healthcare worker with PCR-confirmed SARS-CoV-2 infection or an uninfected control (not recorded which).

This clonotype was observed a few times. The chain combines TRBV19 with TRBJ1-4; D is perhaps TRBD1 (5 bases). CDR3 length: 14 residues. Germline V CDR1 and CDR2: LNHDA, SQIVND (reference sequence). V dropped 10 bases and J dropped 4 bases, with 16 bases sitting between them. The DNA for the CDR3 is TGTGCCACCGGCGGGACCGACTATAATGAAAAACTGTTTTTT. Amino acid sequence: CATGGTDYNEKLFF.

This clonotype was counted at least ten times. The chain has TRBV4-3 and TRBJ2-3; TRBD1 matches at 8 bases. The V and J ends lost 8 bases and 4 bases, in that order; junction bases with no gene match: 11. This CDR3 is built from 15 residues. Germline CDR1 reads LGHNA; CDR2 reads YSLEER. CDR3 region: CASGGQGRVADTQYF. CDR3 in DNA: TGCGCCAGCGGAGGACAGGGACGGGTCGCAGATACGCAGTATTTT.

This clonotype was counted at least ten times. This sequence joins TRBV24-1 and TRBJ2-1; possibly TRBD1 or TRBD2 for D (5 bases each). Trimming took off 3 bases at V and 0 bases at J, with 11 bases between the two ends. From germline, CDR1 is KGHDR and CDR2 SFDVKD. The length of the CDR3 is 16 residues. The CDR3 region has the DNA TGTGCCACCAGTGATGGGGACGCCAGCTCCTACAATGAGCAGTTCTTC. It specifies CATSDGDASSYNEQFF.

The table lists this clonotype with many counts. The V and J genes are TRBV5-4 and TRBJ2-1; the D gene is possibly TRBD2 (5 bases). V shed 0 bases and J shed 7 bases, with 8 bases lying between them. In germline, CDR1 is SGHNT, CDR2 YYREEE (reference sequence). There are 13 residues in the CDR3. In DNA form, the CDR3 reads TGTGCCAGCAGCTTGGATCGGAGGAATGAGCAGTTCTTC. It translates to CASSLDRRNEQFF.

In this sample, this clonotype turned up a few times. CDR3 coding DNA: TGTGCCATCACCGAGCGGGGGGATCAGCCCCAGCATTTT. Its translation is CAITERGDQPQHF. The genes are TRBV10-3 and TRBJ1-5, with D perhaps TRBD1 (5 bases). Germline V gene data show CDR1 as ENHRY and CDR2 as SYGVKD. The CDR3 is made up of 13 amino acids. Trimming stripped 7 bases from V and 5 bases from J, with 12 bases between.

This clonotype was counted at least ten times. The chain recombines TRBV7-8 with TRBJ1-5; D not resolved. CDR3 length equals 14 residues. Germline V CDR1 and CDR2: SGHVS, FQNEAQ. Trimming removed 6 bases from V and 0 bases from J, with 9 bases in between. CDR3 sequence (DNA): TGTGCCAGCAGATCCGACGGTAGCAATCAGCCCCAGCATTTT. This encodes CASRSDGSNQPQHF.

This clonotype occurred many times. The chain has TRBV6-2 or TRBV6-3 and TRBJ2-1, with D maybe TRBD1 (6 bases). The CDR3 runs to 14 residues. The V gene's germline CDR1 is MNHEY and CDR2 SVGEGT. V gave up 4 bases and J gave up 2 bases, with 9 bases separating them. DNA for the CDR3: TGTGCCAGCAGTTCCGGGACACCCTACAATGAGCAGTTCTTC. It encodes CASSSGTPYNEQFF.

This clonotype was recorded at least ten times. This chain connects TRBV18 to TRBJ1-1; D unclear. The V and J ends lost 3 bases and 1 base respectively, with 6 bases between them. Per germline, CDR1 KGHSH and CDR2 LQKENI. The CDR3 length is 13 residues. CDR3 DNA: TGTGCCAGCTCACCTCTTAAGAACACTGAAGCTTTCTTT. This sequence encodes CASSPLKNTEAFF.